This TCR beta chain was captured by sequencing in a study of OX40 agonist ivuxolimab in advanced cancers. Regarding this clone: Its antigen is undetermined.

Samples were taken at baseline and on day 1 of cycles 4 and 7. Assay used: immunoSEQ multiplex PCR; TCRdb lists only in-frame clones, some missing. The table includes about 63,000 clones, roughly four fifths detected once. Study-wide points: Some patients without response likewise showed low normalized clonal expansion. Expanded clones were, on average, more numerous in CD8+ T cells than in CD4+.

This receptor was identified in an adult with an advanced solid tumor such as melanoma, head and neck, liver or kidney cancer. This specimen consisted of CD4+ or CD8+ T cells sorted from blood, obtained in a trial of the OX40 agonist ivuxolimab.

CDR3 sequence: CASSISGGEQYF. CDR3 DNA sequence: TGTGCCAGCAGCATTAGCGGGGGCGAGCAGTACTTC. The chain recombines TRBV7-2 with TRBJ2-7; 9 bases are shared with TRBD2. V trimming: 5 bases; J trimming: 6 bases; junction bases outside the gene matches: 2. CDR3 size: 12 residues. From germline, CDR1 is SGHTA and CDR2 FQGNSA.